This passage covers 23 T cell receptor beta chains from one sample sequenced in a study of TIL therapy for anti-PD-1-resistant metastatic lung cancer. Time point denoted: pre-treatment sample, taken before nivolumab and TIL therapy. The immunoSEQ assay was v3. Assay: immunoSEQ multiplex PCR; the TCRdb copy retains only in-frame clones and omits some. The profile shows about 50,000 clones, approximately 86% of them singletons. Sample: blood, taken at baseline. The source of these receptors is a person aged 25-85 years with non-small cell lung cancer.

This clone showed up just a few times. V and J are TRBV18 and TRBJ2-2; a possible D gene is TRBD1 (5 bases). The CDR3 has 15 amino acids. Trimming removed 2 bases from V and 7 bases from J, with 14 bases in between. Germline-derived CDR1 and CDR2 are KGHSH and LQKENI. The CDR3 is CASSPSTGPLGELFF. The CDR3 nucleotides read TGTGCCAGCTCACCATCTACAGGACCGCTCGGGGAGCTGTTTTTT.

The gene calls are TRBV20-1 and TRBJ2-1; D is unclear. The CDR3 runs 11 residues. V lost 3 bases to trimming and J lost 7 bases, with 7 bases between them. Germline V lookup: CDR1 DFQATT, CDR2 SNEGSKA (reference sequence). CDR3 residues: CSARKLNEQFF. In nucleotides, the CDR3 is TGCAGTGCTAGGAAACTAAATGAGCAGTTCTTC.

The rearrangement joins TRBV5-5 to TRBJ2-3; TRBD1 might be the D (6 bases). V was pared by 1 base and J by 6 bases, with 12 bases between. The CDR3 has 14 amino acids. The V gene's germline CDR1 is SGHKS and CDR2 YYEKEE (reference sequence). The CDR3 region has the DNA TGTGCCAGCAGCTTGTCAGGGGTGGGGGATACGCAGTATTTT. Residues: CASSLSGVGDTQYF.

The sample holds a few counts of this clone. The V call is TRBV7-2, the J call TRBJ2-6; TRBD1 is a possible D gene (5 bases). CDR3 length equals 16 residues. Germline V lookup: CDR1 SGHTA, CDR2 FQGNSA. V was clipped by 1 base and J by 2 bases, with 9 bases between them. CDR3 DNA sequence: TGTGCCAGCAGCTTAGTTGGGGCGGCTGGGGCCAACGTCCTGACTTTC. Its protein product is CASSLVGAAGANVLTF.

The chain combines TRBV9 with TRBJ2-3; no firm D call. The V end was cut by 4 bases, the J end by 1 base, with 4 bases between. The CDR3 sequence is 12 residues long. Germline CDR1 SGDLS, CDR2 YYNGEE. Written as DNA, the CDR3 is TGTGCCAGCAGCACCCGCACAGATACGCAGTATTTT. It encodes CASSTRTDTQYF.

This sequence joins TRBV7-8 and TRBJ2-4; D may be TRBD1 or TRBD2 (6 bases each). Germline V gene data show CDR1 as SGHVS and CDR2 as FQNEAQ. Trimming cost V 4 bases and J 6 bases, with 31 bases left between them. This CDR3 comprises 20 residues. DNA of the CDR3: TGTGCCAGCAGCTCACCGGAGGGGGTGAGGGCGACTGGGGGTGGAAACATTCAGTACTTC. It specifies CASSSPEGVRATGGGNIQYF.

The V and J genes are TRBV4-1 and TRBJ2-4, with D perhaps TRBD1 (5 bases). Trimming took off 0 bases at V and 2 bases at J, with 17 bases between the two ends. CDR3 size: 18 residues. CDR1 and CDR2 (germline): MGHRA, YSYEKL. CDR3 region: CASSQEVGLGLSKNIQYF. CDR3 nucleotides: TGCGCCAGCAGCCAAGAAGTTGGCCTGGGGCTATCCAAAAACATTCAGTACTTC.

This clone was seen a handful of times. The chain uses TRBV10-1 and TRBJ2-5; D unclear. V lost 4 bases to trimming and J lost 9 bases, with 6 bases between them. Germline V gives CDR1 WNHNN, CDR2 SYGVQD (reference sequence). The CDR3 runs to 10 residues. Written as DNA, the CDR3 is TGCGCCAGCAGTGGCCGGGCCCAGTACTTC. Amino acid sequence: CASSGRAQYF.

The chain links TRBV9 to TRBJ2-3, with TRBD2 identical over 10 bases. V gave up 0 bases and J gave up 4 bases; unmatched junction bases: 2. Germline V gene sequence: CDR1 SGDLS, CDR2 YYNGEE. The CDR3 is 15 amino acids. The CDR3 spells CASSVGTSGADTQYF. The CDR3 region has the DNA TGTGCCAGCAGCGTAGGGACTAGCGGCGCAGATACGCAGTATTTT.

The CDR3 reads CASSPTSEPRREQYF. CDR3 bases: TGTGCCAGCTCACCTACGAGCGAGCCCCGAAGGGAGCAGTACTTC. The chain couples TRBV18 to TRBJ2-7; D is ambiguous. This CDR3 contains 15 residues. The V end was cut by 3 bases, the J end by 7 bases, with 19 bases between. Germline CDR1 reads KGHSH; CDR2 reads LQKENI.

Details on this clone: The same CDR3 arises from other DNA sequences in this sample as well. The V gene is TRBV7-9, the J gene TRBJ2-1; no clear D gene. The length of the CDR3 is 13 residues. V lost 1 base and J lost 5, with 6 bases in between. Germline values: CDR1 SEHNR, CDR2 FQNEAQ (reference sequence). The CDR3 nucleotides are TGTGCCAGCAGCTTAGGGGCAGACAATGAGCAGTTCTTC. It is translated as CASSLGADNEQFF.

The chain combines TRBV30 with TRBJ1-1; D is ambiguous. CDR1 and CDR2 (germline): GTSNPN, SVGIG (reference sequence). CDR3 size: 11 residues. V gave up 3 bases and J gave up 6 bases, with 8 bases separating them. The CDR3, as DNA: TGTGCCTGGAGCCCCGAGTCTGAAGCTTTCTTT. Residues: CAWSPESEAFF.

The V and J genes are TRBV2 and TRBJ2-3; TRBD2 matches at 11 bases. Germline V gene lookup returns CDR1 SNHLY and CDR2 FYNNEI. After removal of 6 bases from V and 4 bases from J, the junction contained 3 bases not matched to a gene. This CDR3 has 14 amino acids. CDR3 nucleotide sequence: TGTGCCAGCAGCTTTAGCGGGAGGGCAGATACGCAGTATTTT. Its protein is CASSFSGRADTQYF.

V is TRBV7-2 and J is TRBJ2-6; possible D gene TRBD2, 7 bases. The ends were cut back, 0 bases at V and 1 base at J, with 22 bases in the middle. The CDR3 has 21 amino acids. CDR1 is SGHTA and CDR2 is FQGNSA in the germline V gene. In nucleotides, the CDR3 is TGTGCCAGCAGCTTAGCGGTCCCCGGGGGGCAAGGAAGATCTGGGGCCAACGTCCTGACTTTC. Translation gives CASSLAVPGGQGRSGANVLTF. The variable domain in full, completed from reference TRBV7-2 and TRBJ2-6, reads GAGVSQSPSNKVTEKGKDVELRCDPISGHTALYWYRQSLGQGLEFLIYFQGNSAPDKSGLPSDRFSAERTGGSVSTLTIQRTQQEDSAVYLCASSLAVPGGQGRSGANVLTFGAGSRLTVL.

This chain joins TRBV28 and TRBJ2-7; tentative D call: TRBD1 (6 bases). The CDR3 is 15 residues long. The V gene's germline CDR1 is MDHEN and CDR2 SYDVKM. Trimming left V 8 bases short and J 0 bases short, with 17 bases between. CDR3 amino acids: CASFSGTSTSYEQYF. CDR3 sequence (DNA): TGTGCCAGCTTCTCCGGGACAAGTACCTCCTACGAGCAGTACTTC.

This chain connects TRBV24-1 to TRBJ2-2; D perhaps matches TRBD2 (6 bases). CDR3 length: 17 residues. Germline loops: CDR1 KGHDR, CDR2 SFDVKD. V lost 4 bases and J 6 bases, leaving 20 bases between the germline ends. The chain's CDR3 is CATSDPVRGTYAGELFF. The CDR3, as DNA: TGTGCCACCAGTGACCCGGTTCGAGGGACTTATGCCGGGGAGCTGTTTTTT.

This clone was seen a single time. The J gene is TRBJ2-5, the V gene TRBV13; either TRBD1 or TRBD2 may supply D (5 bases each). Between the trimmed V and J ends, which lost 3 bases and 2 bases, there was a span of 10 bases. Germline V lookup: CDR1 PRHDT, CDR2 FYEKMQ (reference sequence). The CDR3 totals 14 residues. The CDR3 DNA is TGTGCCAGCAGCTTGAAGGGACCTCAAGAGACCCAGTACTTC. It yields the protein CASSLKGPQETQYF.

The chain combines TRBV5-6 with TRBJ1-2; D may be TRBD1 (5 bases). The CDR3 runs 18 residues. Germline lookup yields CDR1 SGHDT and CDR2 YYEEEE. V dropped 3 bases and J dropped 3 bases, with 24 bases sitting between them. CDR3 nucleotides: TGTGCCAGCAGCTGGGGGTCTGGGGCTGATGGTGGGTACTATGGCTACACCTTC. As protein: CASSWGSGADGGYYGYTF.

The gene calls are TRBV6-2 or TRBV6-3 and TRBJ2-7; D is perhaps TRBD1 (5 bases). The V gene's germline CDR1 is MNHEY and CDR2 SVGEGT. This CDR3 spans 15 amino acids. V shed 5 bases and J shed 2 bases, with 16 bases lying between them. The chain's CDR3 is CASSPDSDLTYEQYF. CDR3 coding DNA: TGTGCCAGCAGTCCCGACAGTGACCTTACCTACGAGCAGTACTTC.

The rearrangement joins TRBV6-1 to TRBJ2-3; 10 nucleotides agree with TRBD2. Germline V gene sequence: CDR1 MNHNS, CDR2 SASEGT. V gave up 1 base and J gave up 8 bases; unmatched junction bases: 12. This CDR3 is 17 amino acids long. CDR3 nucleotide sequence: TGTGCCAGCAGTGAAGAGGTGTTAGCGGGGGGCCGGGGTACGCAGTATTTT. Translation: CASSEEVLAGGRGTQYF.

The chain is built from TRBV6-2 or TRBV6-3 and TRBJ1-5; 7 bases line up with TRBD1. With V trimmed by 2 bases and J by 4 bases, 5 bases remained unmatched. CDR1 and CDR2 from the germline V gene are MNHEY and SVGEGT. The CDR3 spans 15 residues. The CDR3 DNA reads TGTGCCAGCAGTTACGGAGACAGGGATAATCAGCCCCAGCATTTT. It encodes CASSYGDRDNQPQHF.

The V gene is TRBV11-3, the J gene TRBJ2-5; D uncertain. CDR1 SGHNT and CDR2 YENEEA come from the germline V gene. Trimming left V 5 bases short and J 1 base short, with 8 bases between. The CDR3 has 13 residues. As DNA, the CDR3 is TGTGCCAGCAGCCGTGACACCCAAGAGACCCAGTACTTC. It is translated as CASSRDTQETQYF.

This clone was found a few times. The V gene is TRBV10-3, the J gene TRBJ1-5; TRBD1 might be the D (6 bases). Germline assignment: CDR1 ENHRY and CDR2 SYGVKD. The CDR3 spans 14 residues. V dropped 11 bases and J dropped 0 bases, with 14 bases sitting between them. The DNA of the CDR3 is TGTGCCGCATGGACAGAAGATAGCAATCAGCCCCAGCATTTT. Translation: CAAWTEDSNQPQHF.